One and the same sample provided the 23 T cell receptor beta chains below, sequenced in a study of molecular identifiers for immune sequencing clone quantification. TCRdb passed the PCR reads through MiXCR, listing each CDR3 protein once. The profile shows about half a million distinct CDR3 sequences, 20% to 25% of them singletons. The sequencing sample was made of naive CD8+ T cells from blood, with Jurkat cell RNA spiked in. Sample subset: FACS-sorted CD8+CD4-CCR7+CD45RA+ naive T cells. These receptors came from a human donor in good health. Some libraries in this study had Jurkat cell RNA spiked in.

This clonotype appeared many times. This chain links TRBV7-2 with TRBJ1-5, with D uncertain. The CDR3 extends over 13 amino acids. Germline V lookup: CDR1 SGHTA, CDR2 FQGNSA. V lost 5 bases and J lost 4, with 9 bases in between. The CDR3 DNA follows: TGTGCCAGCAGCGCTGTGGATAATCAGCCCCAGCATTTT. Protein product: CASSAVDNQPQHF.

Of note for this clonotype: This could be a read error, since a much larger clone is one nucleotide away. V is TRBV30 and J is TRBJ2-3; perhaps D is TRBD1 or TRBD2 (5 bases each). With 2 bases removed from V and 4 bases from J, the gap between germline ends came to 16 bases. CDR3 length equals 15 residues. The germline V gene encodes CDR1 GTSNPN and CDR2 SVGIG (reference sequence). The CDR3 coding sequence is TGTGCCTGGAGTCACTTCTGGGGGATCTCAGATACGCAGTATTTT. This encodes CAWSHFWGISDTQYF.

This clonotype was counted ten times or more. The V call is TRBV7-9, the J call TRBJ2-3; TRBD2 matches at 12 bases. CDR1 and CDR2 (germline): SEHNR, FQNEAQ (reference sequence). This CDR3 spans 16 amino acids. The ends lost 4 bases at V and 0 bases at J; junction bases unmatched: 2. The CDR3 DNA reads TGTGCCAGCAGCTCGACTAGCGGGAGTAGCACAGATACGCAGTATTTT. Protein product: CASSSTSGSSTDTQYF.

The table lists this clonotype with many counts. The chain uses TRBV4-1 and TRBJ1-5, with 7 positions matching TRBD1. From germline, CDR1 is MGHRA and CDR2 YSYEKL. Unmatched junction bases numbered 12, after V lost 4 bases and J lost 0 bases. This CDR3 contains 18 residues. CDR3 nucleotide sequence: TGCGCCAGCAGCCGGAGACCAGGACAGGAGATTAGCAATCAGCCCCAGCATTTT. Protein sequence: CASSRRPGQEISNQPQHF.

This clonotype was detected only a few times. The chain couples TRBV4-1 to TRBJ1-2, with a possible D match to TRBD1 (5 bases). Trimming took off 2 bases at V and 5 bases at J, with 18 bases between the two ends. Germline-derived CDR1 and CDR2 are MGHRA and YSYEKL. The CDR3 runs 16 residues. The CDR3, as DNA: TGCGCCAGCAGCCAACGGTGGGAGCGGACATCATATGGCTACACCTTC. Translation gives CASSQRWERTSYGYTF.

V is TRBV4-3 and J is TRBJ1-1, with 7 nucleotides matching TRBD1. Germline V gene data show CDR1 as LGHNA and CDR2 as YSLEER. This CDR3 is 16 amino acids long. Trimming cost V 0 bases and J 1 base; bases outside gene matches: 5. CDR3 in DNA: TGCGCCAGCAGCCAAGATGAGACAGGGACGAACACTGAAGCTTTCTTT. Translated, it gives CASSQDETGTNTEAFF.

This clonotype was recorded a few times. The chain uses TRBV28 and TRBJ2-2; 9 bases align to TRBD2. Germline V lookup: CDR1 MDHEN, CDR2 SYDVKM. V gave up 5 bases and J gave up 1 base; unmatched junction bases: 11. CDR3 length equals 18 residues. Here the CDR3 reads CASSNPPSSGVNTGELFF. CDR3 nucleotides: TGTGCCAGCAGTAACCCCCCTTCTAGCGGGGTGAACACCGGGGAGCTGTTTTTT.

This clonotype has just a few counts. The gene calls are TRBV6-2 or TRBV6-3 and TRBJ2-1; 7 nucleotides line up with TRBD1. The V segment lost 6 bases and the J segment 0 bases; nucleotides outside the gene matches: 5. The germline V gene has CDR1 MNHEY and CDR2 SVGEGT. The CDR3 totals 15 residues. CDR3 residues: CASSGQASSYNEQFF. CDR3 coding DNA: TGTGCCAGCAGCGGACAGGCAAGCTCCTACAATGAGCAGTTCTTC.

This clonotype was observed a handful of times. A read error is possible here, since a much larger clone lies one base away. The conserved closing phenylalanine or tryptophan is absent in this CDR3, likely reflecting a read error. This chain links TRBV29-1 with TRBJ2-3; D might be TRBD1 (5 bases). The germline CDR1 and CDR2 sequences are SQVTM and ANQGSEA. This CDR3 is 12 amino acids long. The ends were cut back, 6 bases at V and 2 bases at J, with 9 bases in the middle. Here the CDR3 reads CSVDSDTDTQYL. The CDR3 region has the DNA TGCAGCGTAGACAGCGACACAGATACGCAGTATCTT.

This clonotype was observed a handful of times. The chain employs TRBV7-6 and TRBJ2-1; D is perhaps TRBD2 (6 bases). V lost 5 bases, J lost 5 bases, and 16 bases lay in between. The CDR3 spans 15 residues. Germline V CDR1 and CDR2: SGHVS, FNYEAQ. The DNA for the CDR3 is TGTGCCAGCAGCCCCAAGCGGGTCCACCACAATGAGCAGTTCTTC. Translation: CASSPKRVHHNEQFF.

This clonotype was picked up many times. V is TRBV2 and J is TRBJ2-4; D is unclear. V was shortened by 3 bases and J by 0 bases, with 9 bases between the two germline ends. This CDR3 has 15 residues. Germline V lookup: CDR1 SNHLY, CDR2 FYNNEI. The CDR3 DNA reads as TGTGCCAGCAGTGACCCGGAGCTAGCCAAAAACATTCAGTACTTC. The encoded protein is CASSDPELAKNIQYF.

This clonotype has a handful of counts. The chain links TRBV13 to TRBJ1-4, with 11 bases identical to TRBD1. The CDR3 sequence is 17 residues long. Trimming removed 0 bases from V and 7 bases from J; junction bases left unmatched: 7. Per germline, CDR1 PRHDT and CDR2 FYEKMQ (reference sequence). CDR3 sequence reads: CASSLGPGQGAIEKLFF. CDR3 coding DNA: TGTGCCAGCAGCTTAGGCCCAGGACAGGGGGCGATTGAAAAACTGTTTTTT.

The V call is TRBV6-2 or TRBV6-3, the J call TRBJ2-2; the match to TRBD2 covers 8 bases. The CDR3 is 16 amino acids. Germline CDR1 reads MNHEY; CDR2 reads SVGEGT. J was trimmed by 2 bases and V by 6 bases; bases with no gene match: 8. In DNA form, the CDR3 reads TGTGCCAGCAGCCTCCTTAGCGGGGAAAACACCGGGGAGCTGTTTTTT. Amino acids: CASSLLSGENTGELFF.

This clonotype was recorded at least ten times. The rearrangement joins TRBV12-3 or TRBV12-4 to TRBJ2-5; D possibly matches TRBD1 or TRBD2 (5 bases each). The CDR3 length is 14 residues. The V and J ends lost 5 bases and 4 bases respectively, with 14 bases between them. CDR3 DNA: TGTGCCAGCAGTCCCGGGACCCACCGAGAGACCCAGTACTTC. As protein: CASSPGTHRETQYF.

In its sample, this clonotype was seen a few times. The CDR3 does not end in the conserved phenylalanine or tryptophan, so this is likely a read error. This chain connects TRBV5-3 to TRBJ2-1; no clear D. TRBV5-3 is sorted into the ORF group, with uncertain function. The CDR3 is 13 residues long. The CDR3 reads CASSLAVYNEQFL. CDR3 bases: TGTGCCAGCAGCTTGGCGGTCTACAATGAGCAGTTCCTC.

Ten or more counts support this clonotype. The chain couples TRBV6-5 to TRBJ2-7; 10 positions agree with TRBD1. Germline trimming cut 7 bases from V and 4 bases from J; bases unmatched to any gene: 7. The V gene's germline CDR1 is MNHEY and CDR2 SVGAGI. CDR3 size: 14 residues. The CDR3 sequence is CASNNMGQGYEQYF. The CDR3 DNA sequence: TGTGCCAGCAACAACATGGGACAGGGGTACGAGCAGTACTTC.

In its sample, this clonotype was seen a few times. The chain joins TRBV4-3 to TRBJ1-6; TRBD1 matches at 8 bases. V gave up 2 bases and J gave up 7 bases; unmatched junction bases: 4. CDR1 and CDR2 from the germline V gene are LGHNA and YSLEER. This CDR3 region has 15 residues. This CDR3 is CASSQPGQVNSPLHF. CDR3 nucleotide sequence: TGCGCCAGCAGCCAACCGGGACAGGTCAATTCACCCCTCCACTTT.

The rearrangement uses TRBV27 and TRBJ1-1, with a tentative D call TRBD1 (5 bases). CDR3 size: 15 residues. Germline V lookup: CDR1 MNHEY, CDR2 SMNVEV (reference sequence). Trimming stripped 5 bases from V and 1 base from J, with 14 bases between. CDR3 nucleotides: TGTGCCAGCAGTCGGGGGGGGACTCCGAACACTGAAGCTTTCTTT. Translated: CASSRGGTPNTEAFF.

This clonotype was observed once. A much larger clonotype is one base distant, so this may be a read error. The genes are TRBV30 and TRBJ2-1; 9 bases match TRBD2. Germline CDR1 and CDR2: GTSNPN and SVGIG (reference sequence). The CDR3 covers 14 residues. The CDR3 bases are TGTGCCTGGAGTGTTTTGGCGGGGGGGATTGAGCAGCTCTTC. Encoded protein: CAWSVLAGGIEQLF.

This clonotype was detected ten times or more. V is TRBV5-5 and J is TRBJ2-7, with D possibly TRBD2 on 6 matching bases. Trimming left V 2 bases short and J 7 bases short, with 10 bases between. This CDR3 is 12 amino acids long. Germline CDR1 SGHKS, CDR2 YYEKEE (reference sequence). The CDR3 coding sequence is TGTGCCAGCAGCTTTTCGGGAGATGAGCAGTACTTC. This gives the protein CASSFSGDEQYF.

This clonotype was found many times. The chain couples TRBV9 to TRBJ1-1; D unresolved. This CDR3 region has 13 residues. Germline values: CDR1 SGDLS, CDR2 YYNGEE. The V end was cut by 4 bases, the J end by 6 bases, with 13 bases between. The CDR3 bases are TGTGCCAGCAGCCCCTTTGGCCAAGCTGAAGCTTTCTTT. It codes for CASSPFGQAEAFF. Drawing the rest from reference TRBV9 and TRBJ1-1, the complete variable domain is DSGVTQTPKHLITATGQRVTLRCSPRSGDLSVYWYQQSLDQGLQFLIQYYNGEERAKGNILERFSAQQFPDLHSELNLSSLELGDSALYFCASSPFGQAEAFFGQGTRLTVV.

This clonotype was counted between two and nine times. The chain combines TRBV6-2 or TRBV6-3 with TRBJ2-2; D call uncertain. The V end lost 2 bases, the J end lost 4 bases, and 8 bases lay between the germline ends. CDR3 length: 14 residues. Germline CDR1 is MNHEY and CDR2 is SVGEGT. The CDR3 region is CASSYAGGTGELFF. In nucleotides, the CDR3 is TGTGCCAGCAGTTACGCAGGTGGCACCGGGGAGCTGTTTTTT.

The table lists this clonotype with a few counts. This sequence joins TRBV28 and TRBJ2-1; D possibly uses TRBD1 or TRBD2 (5 bases each). The CDR3 runs to 15 residues. V lost 1 base to trimming and J lost 7 bases, with 14 bases between them. CDR1 and CDR2 (germline): MDHEN, SYDVKM. CDR3 sequence: CASSLFGAIRNEQFF. CDR3 nucleotide sequence: TGTGCCAGCAGTTTATTCGGGGCAATAAGGAATGAGCAGTTCTTC.